The 17 T cell receptor beta chains presented below share a single source sample, sequenced in a study of Graves' ophthalmopathy and Graves' hyperthyroidism. From RNA, the CDR3 regions of TCR beta chains were amplified and sequenced. First-round RT-PCR relied on HTBI primers, and a second-round multiplex PCR came next. MiXCR, run by TCRdb on the multiplex PCR reads, gives a single entry per CDR3 protein. The sample shows roughly 480,000 distinct CDR3 sequences, around an eighth of them seen only once. The source material was blood. These receptor sequences come from a woman between 25 and 40 years old with Graves' ophthalmopathy.

This clonotype was picked up many times. This chain links TRBV10-3 with TRBJ2-7, with 10 bases matching TRBD1. Germline CDR1 ENHRY, CDR2 SYGVKD. V gave up 7 bases and J gave up 3 bases; unmatched junction bases: 3. The CDR3 has 13 residues. In nucleotides, the CDR3 is TGTGCCATCAAAGGGACAGGGGACTACGAGCAGTACTTC. Translation gives CAIKGTGDYEQYF.

This clonotype was picked up a small number of times. This chain links TRBV6-1 with TRBJ1-3; TRBD1 agrees at 7 bases. This CDR3 is 14 amino acids long. Germline V CDR1 and CDR2: MNHNS, SASEGT. After removal of 3 bases from V and 3 bases from J, the junction contained 2 bases not matched to a gene. CDR3 DNA: TGTGCCAGCAGTGAGACAGGGTTTGGAAACACCATATATTTT. Its translation: CASSETGFGNTIYF.

This clonotype came up a few times. The conserved closing phenylalanine or tryptophan is absent in this CDR3, likely reflecting a read error. The gene calls are TRBV2 and TRBJ1-5; 9 nucleotides line up with TRBD1. The CDR3 has 14 residues. The V and J ends lost 6 bases and 2 bases, in that order; junction bases with no gene match: 2. Germline V gene lookup returns CDR1 SNHLY and CDR2 FYNNEI. CDR3 region: CASSRTGGNQPQHL. CDR3 nucleotide sequence: TGTGCCAGCAGCAGGACAGGGGGCAATCAGCCCCAGCATTTG.

There are a few counts of this clonotype. The rearrangement links TRBV4-1 to TRBJ2-2; D gene ambiguous. Germline CDR1 is MGHRA and CDR2 is YSYEKL. The CDR3 spans 19 residues. V lost 1 base to trimming and J lost 5 bases, with 23 bases between them. CDR3 protein: CASSQVFHRWKDETGELFF. As DNA, the CDR3 is TGCGCCAGCAGCCAAGTGTTCCACAGATGGAAAGATGAGACCGGGGAGCTGTTTTTT.

This clonotype came up a few times. The chain joins TRBV10-3 to TRBJ2-5; 9 bases map to TRBD1. The CDR3 is 15 residues long. Germline V gene lookup returns CDR1 ENHRY and CDR2 SYGVKD. After removal of 6 bases from V and 5 bases from J, the junction contained 10 bases not matched to a gene. The CDR3 region is CAISPRRTGEETQYF. In DNA form, the CDR3 reads TGTGCCATCAGCCCACGAAGGACAGGGGAGGAGACCCAGTACTTC.

The genes are TRBV2 and TRBJ1-5; tentatively, D is TRBD1 (5 bases). Per the germline V gene, CDR1 is SNHLY and CDR2 is FYNNEI. The CDR3 contains 15 residues. The V end was cut by 3 bases, the J end by 0 bases, with 9 bases between. The CDR3 DNA follows: TGTGCCAGCAGTGAGGGGCTTCGTAGCAATCAGCCCCAGCATTTT. This gives the protein CASSEGLRSNQPQHF. Full variable domain (outside the CDR3, taken from reference TRBV2 and TRBJ1-5): EPEVTQTPSHQVTQMGQEVILRCVPISNHLYFYWYRQILGQKVEFLVSFYNNEISEKSEIFDDQFSVERPDGSNFTLKIRSTKLEDSAMYFCASSEGLRSNQPQHFGDGTRLSIL.

The chain joins TRBV11-2 to TRBJ2-1; 7 nucleotides match TRBD2. Trimming removed 6 bases from V and 6 bases from J; junction bases left unmatched: 14. Looked up from germline, CDR1 is SGHAT and CDR2 is FQNNGV. The CDR3 totals 16 residues. CDR3 amino acids: CASSELGLVGRNEQFF. CDR3 nucleotide sequence: TGTGCCAGCAGTGAACTCGGACTAGTTGGTCGCAATGAGCAGTTCTTC.

This clonotype was observed at least ten times. V is TRBV29-1 and J is TRBJ2-5, with TRBD1 matching 7 bases. In germline, CDR1 is SQVTM, CDR2 ANQGSEA. The CDR3 is 14 amino acids. The junction had 5 bases not matched to a gene; V was cut back by 3 bases and J by 1 base. The CDR3 spells CSVDGTAPQETQYF. CDR3 bases: TGCAGCGTTGACGGGACAGCCCCCCAAGAGACCCAGTACTTC.

This clonotype was counted many times. V gene TRBV6-2 or TRBV6-3 combines with J gene TRBJ1-6; D remains unclear. The germline V and J ends were trimmed by 0 bases and 6 bases, with 12 bases remaining between them. CDR3 length: 16 amino acids. In germline, CDR1 is MNHEY, CDR2 SVGEGT. CDR3 region: CASSYSFSGANSPLHF. In nucleotides, the CDR3 is TGTGCCAGCAGTTACTCGTTCAGCGGCGCTAATTCACCCCTCCACTTT.

This clonotype appeared a few times. The chain carries TRBV5-4 and TRBJ1-2; possible D gene TRBD1, 6 bases. The CDR3 covers 17 residues. The germline gives CDR1 SGHNT, CDR2 YYREEE (reference sequence). Between the trimmed V and J ends, which lost 0 bases and 6 bases, there was a span of 21 bases. The CDR3 nucleotides read TGTGCCAGCAGCTTGGCCATAGGAACAGGGAGGACAGATGGCTACACCTTC. As protein: CASSLAIGTGRTDGYTF.

V is TRBV20-1 and J is TRBJ1-5; 7 nucleotides agree with TRBD1. CDR1 and CDR2 from the germline V gene are DFQATT and SNEGSKA (reference sequence). Unmatched junction bases numbered 4, after V lost 0 bases and J lost 11 bases. CDR3 length equals 12 residues. The CDR3 coding sequence is TGCAGTGCTAGAGAGGGACAGCGGGCCCAGCATTTT. Its protein product is CSAREGQRAQHF.

This clonotype appeared many times. The chain joins TRBV6-5 to TRBJ1-1; 8 positions match TRBD1. V lost 0 bases to trimming and J lost 7 bases; unmatched junction nucleotides: 7. CDR1 and CDR2 from the germline V gene are MNHEY and SVGAGI. This CDR3 comprises 15 residues. The CDR3 region is CASSYSWAGGREAFF. As DNA, the CDR3 is TGTGCCAGCAGTTACTCCTGGGCAGGGGGCCGTGAAGCTTTCTTT.

This clonotype came up many times. The chain couples TRBV20-1 to TRBJ1-2; TRBD1 is a possible D gene (6 bases). V lost 4 bases and J lost 8, with 14 bases in between. The CDR3 has 12 residues. The germline CDR1 and CDR2 sequences are DFQATT and SNEGSKA (reference sequence). The CDR3: CSAKKVQGGYTF. CDR3 in DNA: TGCAGTGCTAAAAAAGTGCAGGGGGGCTACACCTTC.

The gene calls are TRBV4-1 and TRBJ1-1, with 9 nucleotides matching TRBD1. Germline V CDR1 and CDR2: MGHRA, YSYEKL. The CDR3 is 16 amino acids. The V and J ends lost 0 bases and 7 bases, in that order; junction bases with no gene match: 9. Written as DNA, the CDR3 is TGCGCCAGCAGCCAAGATTGGGGGGACAGGGATATTGAAGCTTTCTTT. Its translation: CASSQDWGDRDIEAFF.

The chain employs TRBV12-3 or TRBV12-4 and TRBJ1-2; D unclear. Trimming pared 3 bases from V and 3 bases from J, leaving 8 bases between. The CDR3 sequence is 13 residues long. In nucleotides, the CDR3 is TGTGCCAGCAGTTTTACTAGTGACTATGGCTACACCTTC. Amino acids: CASSFTSDYGYTF.

This clonotype was recorded at least ten times. The V gene is TRBV19, the J gene TRBJ2-2, with 8 bases identical to TRBD2. Unmatched junction bases numbered 6, after V lost 7 bases and J lost 2 bases. The CDR3 runs 15 residues. CDR1 and CDR2 from the germline V gene are LNHDA and SQIVND (reference sequence). The CDR3 loop is CASTRGGPNTGELFF. The DNA of the CDR3 is TGTGCCAGTACCCGGGGGGGCCCTAACACCGGGGAGCTGTTTTTT.

This clonotype was recorded at least ten times. As DNA, the CDR3 is TGCAGTGCTCGAGCGGGAGGGAACACCGGGGAGCTGTTTTTT. This codes for CSARAGGNTGELFF. The chain has TRBV20-1 and TRBJ2-2; 9 bases map to TRBD2. Per germline, CDR1 DFQATT and CDR2 SNEGSKA (reference sequence). This CDR3 has 14 amino acids. V gave up 5 bases and J gave up 1 base; unmatched junction bases: 2.